The 30 T cell receptor beta chains presented below share a single source sample, sequenced in a study of CD8 T cells in Susac syndrome. An amount of RNA that ranged from 0.5 to 1 ug was reverse transcribed with random hexamers. TCRdb passed the immunoSEQ multiplex PCR reads through MiXCR, listing each CDR3 protein once. This table holds some 130,000 distinct CDR3 sequences, around 95% found once. The sample comprised CD8+ T cells from PBMCs. The receptors here all came from a human donor with Susac syndrome.

The V and J genes are TRBV12-3 or TRBV12-4 and TRBJ2-4, with 9 bases identical to TRBD1. Trimming cost V 5 bases and J 9 bases; bases outside gene matches: 11. There are 15 residues in the CDR3. For the CDR3, the DNA is TGTGCCAGCAGTACGGGGACAGGGACTCGCGGCATTCAGTACTTC. Its translation: CASSTGTGTRGIQYF.

The genes are TRBV9 and TRBJ2-7; D possibly matches TRBD1 or TRBD2 (6 bases each). Germline CDR1 SGDLS, CDR2 YYNGEE. The CDR3 is 12 residues long. Trimming removed 2 bases at V and 7 bases at J, with 10 bases between. CDR3 bases: TGTGCCAGCAGCGTTGGGGGGCTTGAGCAGTACTTC. Amino acids: CASSVGGLEQYF. The complete variable domain, with remaining parts taken from reference TRBV9 and TRBJ2-7, reads DSGVTQTPKHLITATGQRVTLRCSPRSGDLSVYWYQQSLDQGLQFLIQYYNGEERAKGNILERFSAQQFPDLHSELNLSSLELGDSALYFCASSVGGLEQYFGPGTRLTVT.

The V gene is TRBV6-5, the J gene TRBJ2-3; no clear D gene. The germline CDR1 and CDR2 sequences are MNHEY and SVGAGI. V shed 0 bases and J shed 2 bases, with 15 bases lying between them. This CDR3 comprises 17 residues. The DNA of the CDR3 is TGTGCCAGCAGTTACTCGATTGGGAACCCATCCACAGATACGCAGTATTTT. Its translation: CASSYSIGNPSTDTQYF.

The chain uses TRBV11-2 and TRBJ2-3; D is possibly TRBD2 (5 bases). This CDR3 contains 14 residues. V lost 1 base to trimming and J lost 2 bases, with 7 bases between them. Germline loops: CDR1 SGHAT, CDR2 FQNNGV. The CDR3: CASSLAGYTDTQYF. The DNA for the CDR3 is TGTGCCAGCAGCTTAGCGGGGTACACAGATACGCAGTATTTT.

The chain couples TRBV12-3 or TRBV12-4 to TRBJ1-1; maybe TRBD1 (5 bases). CDR3 length: 13 amino acids. Between the trimmed V and J ends, which lost 6 bases and 2 bases, there was a span of 10 bases. The CDR3 DNA sequence: TGTGCCAGCAGCCCCGACAGCAACACTGAAGCTTTCTTT. This sequence encodes CASSPDSNTEAFF.

This clonotype was seen more than once but under ten times. The chain is built from TRBV11-2 and TRBJ2-2; D gene ambiguous. The CDR3 contains 13 residues. From germline, CDR1 is SGHAT and CDR2 FQNNGV. V lost 4 bases to trimming and J lost 5 bases, with 8 bases between them. The CDR3, as DNA: TGTGCCAGCAGCTCCAGAGGAACCGGGGAGCTGTTTTTT. It specifies CASSSRGTGELFF.

This rearrangement joins TRBV9 to TRBJ1-1; D is perhaps TRBD1 (6 bases). The V and J ends lost 0 bases and 4 bases respectively, with 7 bases between them. The V gene's germline CDR1 is SGDLS and CDR2 YYNGEE. The CDR3 consists of 13 residues. The CDR3 sequence is CASSVEGGTEAFF. The CDR3 DNA sequence: TGTGCCAGCAGCGTAGAGGGGGGCACTGAAGCTTTCTTT.

The chain uses TRBV30 and TRBJ1-2; 7 nucleotides line up with TRBD1. V gave up 4 bases and J gave up 7 bases; unmatched junction bases: 6. Germline CDR1 and CDR2: GTSNPN and SVGIG (reference sequence). The CDR3 has 12 amino acids. The CDR3: CAWTGTETGYTF. The CDR3 DNA reads as TGTGCCTGGACCGGGACAGAGACTGGCTACACCTTC.

The chain is built from TRBV15 and TRBJ2-3; no reliable D call. Trimming cost V 3 bases and J 6 bases, with 13 bases left between them. CDR1 and CDR2 (germline): LNHNV, YYDKDF (reference sequence). This CDR3 has 14 amino acids. The DNA of the CDR3 is TGTGCCACCAGCAGGCGAGCAAAGGCGGATACGCAGTATTTT. This encodes CATSRRAKADTQYF.

J is TRBJ2-7 and V is TRBV9; TRBD2 agrees at 10 bases. The CDR3 consists of 15 residues. The germline V gene has CDR1 SGDLS and CDR2 YYNGEE. The V gene end was trimmed by 4 bases and the J gene end by 5 bases; junction bases not matched to a gene: 9. The chain's CDR3 is CASSPPSGSVHEQYF. The DNA of the CDR3 is TGTGCCAGCAGCCCTCCTAGCGGGAGTGTCCACGAGCAGTACTTC.

This chain connects TRBV27 to TRBJ2-1; TRBD2 matches 11 bases. V dropped 3 bases and J dropped 10; count of bases not matched to a gene: 2. Germline CDR1 and CDR2: MNHEY and SMNVEV (reference sequence). CDR3 length equals 13 residues. CDR3 DNA: TGTGCCAGCAGTTTTAGCGGGAGGGCCGAGCAGTTCTTC. Protein sequence: CASSFSGRAEQFF.

This clonotype was detected a few times. J is TRBJ2-7 and V is TRBV3-1, with 9 positions matching TRBD2. Per the germline V gene, CDR1 is LGHDT and CDR2 is YNNKEL (reference sequence). V was clipped by 1 base and J by 2 bases; unmatched bases: 3. The CDR3 extends over 15 amino acids. The CDR3 here is CASSQGLAGTYEQYF. The DNA for the CDR3 is TGTGCCAGCAGCCAAGGGCTAGCGGGGACCTACGAGCAGTACTTC.

The chain couples TRBV29-1 to TRBJ1-5; D perhaps matches TRBD1 (5 bases). The V gene's germline CDR1 is SQVTM and CDR2 ANQGSEA. This CDR3 comprises 12 residues. Trimming removed 5 bases at V and 3 bases at J, with 8 bases between. CDR3 DNA: TGCAGCGTTCGGGACGTCAATCAGCCCCAGCATTTT. It codes for CSVRDVNQPQHF.

V is TRBV18 and J is TRBJ2-1; 9 bases map to TRBD2. The germline CDR1 and CDR2 sequences are KGHSH and LQKENI. The CDR3 runs to 15 residues. The V segment lost 0 bases and the J segment 6 bases; nucleotides outside the gene matches: 3. CDR3 region: CASSPPELAGNEQFF. The CDR3, as DNA: TGTGCCAGCTCACCACCGGAACTAGCGGGCAATGAGCAGTTCTTC. The whole variable domain, remainder taken from reference TRBV18 and TRBJ2-1, is NAGVMQNPRHLVRRRGQEARLRCSPMKGHSHVYWYRQLPEEGLKFMVYLQKENIIDESGMPKERFSAEFPKEGPSILRIQQVVRGDSAAYFCASSPPELAGNEQFFGPGTRLTVL.

This clonotype was detected once. This chain joins TRBV6-5 and TRBJ2-7, with 8 bases lining up with TRBD2. The CDR3 runs to 13 residues. With V trimmed by 8 bases and J by 2 bases, 5 bases remained unmatched. Germline V gene sequence: CDR1 MNHEY, CDR2 SVGAGI. CDR3 in DNA: TGTGCCAGCTGTCCAGCGGGGGCCTACGAGCAGTACTTC. It yields the protein CASCPAGAYEQYF.

The J gene is TRBJ2-5, the V gene TRBV6-1; D might be TRBD1 (6 bases). CDR1 and CDR2 (germline): MNHNS, SASEGT. The CDR3 extends over 17 amino acids. Deletions cut 6 bases from V and 4 bases from J, with 24 bases between. CDR3 nucleotide sequence: TGTGCCAGCAGAGCGTGGGACATCCTCGCCCAGGGAGAGACCCAGTACTTC. Encoded protein: CASRAWDILAQGETQYF.

This chain links TRBV4-1 with TRBJ2-7; 7 bases are shared with TRBD1. The J segment lost 4 bases and the V segment lost 1 base, leaving 4 bases of the junction unmatched. CDR1 and CDR2 (germline): MGHRA, YSYEKL. This CDR3 contains 14 residues. CDR3 nucleotide sequence: TGCGCCAGCAGCCAAGGACAGGGTCAATACGAGCAGTACTTC. Translated: CASSQGQGQYEQYF.

The V gene is TRBV5-5, the J gene TRBJ1-1; 8 positions agree with TRBD1. The length of the CDR3 is 13 residues. The V gene end was trimmed by 4 bases and the J gene end by 10 bases; junction bases not matched to a gene: 9. Germline values: CDR1 SGHKS, CDR2 YYEKEE (reference sequence). CDR3 region: CASSGGQGITAFF. The CDR3 nucleotides are TGTGCCAGCAGCGGCGGACAGGGAATTACAGCTTTCTTT.

V gene TRBV20-1 combines with J gene TRBJ2-7; TRBD2 matches at 13 bases. From germline, CDR1 is DFQATT and CDR2 SNEGSKA (reference sequence). The CDR3 sequence is 17 residues long. V shed 5 bases, J shed 7 bases, and the junction held 17 bases outside the gene matches. CDR3 in amino acids: CSASMIGLAGERIEQYF. DNA for the CDR3: TGCAGTGCTTCCATGATCGGACTAGCGGGAGAACGTATTGAGCAGTACTTC.

This rearrangement joins TRBV12-3 or TRBV12-4 to TRBJ2-3; tentatively, D is TRBD1 or TRBD2 (5 bases each). V lost 2 bases and J lost 6, with 12 bases in between. The CDR3 loop spans 14 amino acids. The CDR3 DNA is TGTGCCAGCAGTTTACGGGGCCCCCAGGATACGCAGTATTTT. Translation: CASSLRGPQDTQYF.

This sequence joins TRBV20-1 and TRBJ2-1; unclear D gene. The CDR3 sequence is 14 residues long. V was cut by 3 bases and J by 2 bases, with 11 bases left in between. Germline-derived CDR1 and CDR2 are DFQATT and SNEGSKA (reference sequence). The chain's CDR3 is CSASSFGAYNEQFF. The CDR3 DNA sequence: TGCAGTGCTAGTTCCTTTGGGGCCTACAATGAGCAGTTCTTC.

The CDR3 nucleotides are TGTGCCAGCAGTTTTGCTGGGGACCCAGTCTACGAGCAGTACTTC. This codes for CASSFAGDPVYEQYF. This chain joins TRBV12-3 or TRBV12-4 and TRBJ2-7; D may be TRBD1 or TRBD2 (5 bases each). This CDR3 spans 15 amino acids. The V end was cut by 3 bases, the J end by 3 bases, with 15 bases between.

This chain connects TRBV27 to TRBJ1-2; D is possibly TRBD1 (5 bases). V gave up 2 bases and J gave up 7 bases, with 17 bases separating them. Germline V gene sequence: CDR1 MNHEY, CDR2 SMNVEV (reference sequence). CDR3 length: 15 residues. The CDR3, as DNA: TGTGCCAGCAGTTTAAGATCAGGGACGAGAATTGGCTACACCTTC. This sequence encodes CASSLRSGTRIGYTF.

The chain recombines TRBV19 with TRBJ2-5, with no clear D. The CDR3 covers 14 residues. Germline CDR1 is LNHDA and CDR2 is SQIVND (reference sequence). V was pared by 1 base and J by 5 bases, with 11 bases between. CDR3 amino acids: CASSIALGSETQYF. In DNA form, the CDR3 reads TGTGCCAGTAGTATAGCCCTCGGTTCGGAGACCCAGTACTTC.

This sequence joins TRBV11-2 and TRBJ2-7; D not resolved. V shed 4 bases and J shed 5 bases, with 6 bases lying between them. From germline, CDR1 is SGHAT and CDR2 FQNNGV. CDR3 length equals 11 residues. CDR3 DNA: TGTGCCAGCAGCTCCTTAAACGAGCAGTACTTC. This sequence encodes CASSSLNEQYF.

The chain has TRBV12-3 or TRBV12-4 and TRBJ2-7; the match to TRBD2 covers 9 bases. V lost 7 bases, J lost 2 bases, and 12 bases stayed unmatched. The CDR3 runs to 16 residues. CDR3 residues: CASTDPLAGSPYEQYF. CDR3 in DNA: TGTGCCAGCACCGACCCCCTAGCGGGAAGTCCCTACGAGCAGTACTTC.

This clonotype was seen a single time. The genes are TRBV27 and TRBJ1-4; D unclear. From germline, CDR1 is MNHEY and CDR2 SMNVEV (reference sequence). The V end lost 5 bases, the J end lost 5 bases, and 3 bases lay between the germline ends. The CDR3 has 11 amino acids. CDR3 protein: CASSENEKLFF. CDR3 bases: TGTGCCAGCAGTGAAAATGAAAAACTGTTTTTT.

This rearrangement joins TRBV13 to TRBJ2-1, with TRBD2 identical over 11 bases. The length of the CDR3 is 15 residues. J was trimmed by 8 bases and V by 6 bases; bases with no gene match: 9. Germline V gene data show CDR1 as PRHDT and CDR2 as FYEKMQ (reference sequence). CDR3 sequence (DNA): TGTGCCAGCAGATTTTTAGCGGGAGGGCTTGATGAGCAGTTCTTC. Translated, it gives CASRFLAGGLDEQFF. The whole variable domain, filled in from reference TRBV13 and TRBJ2-1, reads AAGVIQSPRHLIKEKRETATLKCYPIPRHDTVYWYQQGPGQDPQFLISFYEKMQSDKGSIPDRFSAQQFSDYHSELNMSSLELGDSALYFCASRFLAGGLDEQFFGPGTRLTVL.

The genes are TRBV27 and TRBJ2-4; perhaps TRBD1 as D (5 bases). The V gene lost 2 bases and the J gene lost 1 base, with 6 bases spanning the gap. The CDR3 consists of 14 residues. The V gene's germline CDR1 is MNHEY and CDR2 SMNVEV (reference sequence). CDR3 protein: CASSLPGAKNIQYF. CDR3 DNA: TGTGCCAGCAGTTTACCAGGGGCCAAAAACATTCAGTACTTC.

This chain connects TRBV29-1 to TRBJ2-7; tentative D call: TRBD2 (5 bases). The CDR3 runs to 12 residues. Germline-derived CDR1 and CDR2 are SQVTM and ANQGSEA. Trimming took off 6 bases at V and 2 bases at J, with 11 bases between the two ends. CDR3 in amino acids: CSVTAGPYEQYF. In nucleotides, the CDR3 is TGCAGCGTGACGGCGGGCCCCTACGAGCAGTACTTC.